Given below is one TCR beta chain in context. How the authors handled the data: Researchers report that nucleated cell counts were estimated from reference gene primer amplification. Measured with immunoSEQ multiplex PCR; TCRdb has only the in-frame clones, and not every one. The D gene and trimming were derived from the DNA, and the V and J assignments and clone size from that table. The repertoire holds around 120,000 clones, less than 80% seen once, with 20% to 25% in the top ten. The data are from a study of blood T cell repertoires in COVID-19. Overall study: Samples representing acute and convalescent COVID-19 were sourced from the United States, Italy and Spain. Nucleic acid was either cDNA or gDNA, and it came from T cells, B-cell-depleted T cells, or PBMCs.

The CDR3 is made up of 15 amino acids. Trimming took off 2 bases at V and 0 bases at J, with 8 bases between the two ends. Germline V gene lookup returns CDR1 MNHEY and CDR2 SVGAGI. The chain couples TRBV6-5 to TRBJ2-1; D is unclear. The receptor comes from a man between 65 and 85 years old with active or convalescent COVID-19. Specimen: peripheral blood. The CDR3 nucleotides read TGTGCCAGCAGTTACCAGTCCTCCTCCTACAATGAGCAGTTCTTC. This encodes CASSYQSSSYNEQFF.